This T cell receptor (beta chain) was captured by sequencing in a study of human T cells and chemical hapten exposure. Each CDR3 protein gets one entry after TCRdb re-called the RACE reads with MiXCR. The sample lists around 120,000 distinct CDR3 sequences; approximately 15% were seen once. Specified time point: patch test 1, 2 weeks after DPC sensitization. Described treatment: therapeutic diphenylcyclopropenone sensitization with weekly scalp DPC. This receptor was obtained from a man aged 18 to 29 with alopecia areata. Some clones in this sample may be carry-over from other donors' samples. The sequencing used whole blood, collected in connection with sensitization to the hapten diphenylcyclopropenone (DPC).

Here the CDR3 reads CASSLVAFGVSYNEQFF. For the CDR3, the DNA is TGCGCCAGCAGCTTGGTCGCTTTCGGGGTCTCCTACAATGAGCAGTTCTTC. This sequence joins TRBV5-1 and TRBJ2-1; D is perhaps TRBD2 (5 bases). The germline V gene has CDR1 SGHRS and CDR2 YFSETQ. V lost 0 bases and J 0 bases, leaving 13 bases between the germline ends. The CDR3 has 17 amino acids. The full variable domain, rest sourced from reference TRBV5-1 and TRBJ2-1, is KAGVTQTPRYLIKTRGQQVTLSCSPISGHRSVSWYQQTPGQGLQFLFEYFSETQRNKGNFPGRFSGRQFSNSRSEMNVSTLELGDSALYLCASSLVAFGVSYNEQFFGPGTRLTVL.